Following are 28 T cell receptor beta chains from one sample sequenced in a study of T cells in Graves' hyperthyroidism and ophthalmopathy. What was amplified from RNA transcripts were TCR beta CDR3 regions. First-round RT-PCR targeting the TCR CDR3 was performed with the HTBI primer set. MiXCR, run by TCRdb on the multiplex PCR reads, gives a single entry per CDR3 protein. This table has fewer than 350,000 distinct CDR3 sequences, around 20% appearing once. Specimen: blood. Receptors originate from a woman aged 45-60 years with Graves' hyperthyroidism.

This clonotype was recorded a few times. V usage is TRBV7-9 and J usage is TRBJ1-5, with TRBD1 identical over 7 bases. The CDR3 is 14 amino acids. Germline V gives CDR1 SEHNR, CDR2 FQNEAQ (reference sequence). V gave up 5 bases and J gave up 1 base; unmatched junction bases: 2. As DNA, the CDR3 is TGTGCCAGCAGCCAGACAGGGAGCAATCAGCCCCAGCATTTT. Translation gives CASSQTGSNQPQHF.

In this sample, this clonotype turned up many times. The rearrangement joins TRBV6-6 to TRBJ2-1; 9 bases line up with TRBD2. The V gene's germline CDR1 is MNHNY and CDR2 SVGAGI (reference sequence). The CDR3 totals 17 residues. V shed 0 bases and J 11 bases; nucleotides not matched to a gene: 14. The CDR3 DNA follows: TGTGCCAGCAGTTACTCCACCGGTCTAGCGGGGCGGGGGCAGCAGTTCTTC. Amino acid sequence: CASSYSTGLAGRGQQFF.

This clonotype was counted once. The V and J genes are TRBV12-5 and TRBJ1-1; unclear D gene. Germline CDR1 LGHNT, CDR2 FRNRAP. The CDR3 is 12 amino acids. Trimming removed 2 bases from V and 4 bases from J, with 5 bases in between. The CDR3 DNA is TGTGCTAGTGGTTTGTTGAGCACTGAAGCTTTCTTT. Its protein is CASGLLSTEAFF. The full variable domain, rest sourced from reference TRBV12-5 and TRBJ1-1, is DARVTQTPRHKVTEMGQEVTMRCQPILGHNTVFWYRQTMMQGLELLAYFRNRAPLDDSGMPKDRFSAEMPDATLATLKIQPSEPRDSAVYFCASGLLSTEAFFGQGTRLTVV.

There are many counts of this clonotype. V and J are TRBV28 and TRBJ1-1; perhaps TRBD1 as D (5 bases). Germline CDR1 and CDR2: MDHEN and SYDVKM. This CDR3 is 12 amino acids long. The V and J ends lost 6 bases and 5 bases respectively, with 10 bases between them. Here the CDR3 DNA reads TGTGCCAGCAGCCGGGGGTTGACTGAAGCTTTCTTT. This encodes CASSRGLTEAFF.

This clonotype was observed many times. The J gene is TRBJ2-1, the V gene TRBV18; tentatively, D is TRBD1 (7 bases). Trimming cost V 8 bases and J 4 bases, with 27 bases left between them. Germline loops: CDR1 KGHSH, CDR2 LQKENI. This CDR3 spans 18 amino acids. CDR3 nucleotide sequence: TGTGCCAGCACACGGACAGGCGAGGGGCCTAGCGCTTACAATGAGCAGTTCTTC. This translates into CASTRTGEGPSAYNEQFF.

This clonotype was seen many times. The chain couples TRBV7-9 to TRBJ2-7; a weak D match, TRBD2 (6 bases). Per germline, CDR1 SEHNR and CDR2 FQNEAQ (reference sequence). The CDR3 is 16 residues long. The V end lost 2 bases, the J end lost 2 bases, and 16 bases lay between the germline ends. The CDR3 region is CASSLPRDLGPYEQYF. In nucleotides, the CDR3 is TGTGCCAGCAGCTTACCCAGGGACTTGGGCCCCTACGAGCAGTACTTC.

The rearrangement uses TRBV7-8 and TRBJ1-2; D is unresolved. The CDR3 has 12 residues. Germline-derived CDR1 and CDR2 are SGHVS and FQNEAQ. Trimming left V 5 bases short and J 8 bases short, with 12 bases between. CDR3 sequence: CASSPTPGGYTF. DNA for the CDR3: TGTGCCAGCAGCCCTACTCCCGGGGGCTACACCTTC.

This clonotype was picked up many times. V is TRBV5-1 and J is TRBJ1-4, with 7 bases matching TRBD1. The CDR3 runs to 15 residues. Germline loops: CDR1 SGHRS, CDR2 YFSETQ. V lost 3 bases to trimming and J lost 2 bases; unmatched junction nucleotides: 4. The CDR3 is CASSSGGRTNEKLFF. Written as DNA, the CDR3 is TGCGCCAGCAGCTCAGGGGGAAGGACTAATGAAAAACTGTTTTTT.

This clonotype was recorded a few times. CDR3 residues: CSVGKGGVASYEQYF. The CDR3 nucleotides read TGCAGCGTGGGAAAGGGAGGGGTTGCCTCCTACGAGCAGTACTTC. The chain couples TRBV29-1 to TRBJ2-7; TRBD2 matches at 7 bases. This CDR3 has 15 amino acids. CDR1 and CDR2 from the germline V gene are SQVTM and ANQGSEA. V lost 6 bases, J lost 0 bases, and 11 bases stayed unmatched.

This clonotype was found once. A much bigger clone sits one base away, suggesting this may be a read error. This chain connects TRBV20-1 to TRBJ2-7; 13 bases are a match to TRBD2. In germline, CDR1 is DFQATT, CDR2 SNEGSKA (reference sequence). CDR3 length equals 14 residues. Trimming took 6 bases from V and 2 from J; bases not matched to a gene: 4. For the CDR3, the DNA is TGCAGTGCGGAGGGACTAGCGGGACCCTACGAGCAGTACTTC. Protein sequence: CSAEGLAGPYEQYF.

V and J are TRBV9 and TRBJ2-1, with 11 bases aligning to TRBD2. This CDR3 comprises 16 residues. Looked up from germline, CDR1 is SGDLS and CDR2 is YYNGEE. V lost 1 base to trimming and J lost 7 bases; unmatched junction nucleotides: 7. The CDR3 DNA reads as TGTGCCAGCAGCGTACTAGCGGGGGGTGTTAAGAATGAGCAGTTCTTC. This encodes CASSVLAGGVKNEQFF.

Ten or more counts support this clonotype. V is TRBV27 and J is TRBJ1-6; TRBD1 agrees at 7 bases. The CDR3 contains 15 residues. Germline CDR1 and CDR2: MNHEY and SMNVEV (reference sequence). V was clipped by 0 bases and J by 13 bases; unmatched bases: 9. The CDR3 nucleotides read TGTGCCAGCAGTTTATCCCCGACAGGGAACACGCCCCTCCACTTT. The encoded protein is CASSLSPTGNTPLHF.

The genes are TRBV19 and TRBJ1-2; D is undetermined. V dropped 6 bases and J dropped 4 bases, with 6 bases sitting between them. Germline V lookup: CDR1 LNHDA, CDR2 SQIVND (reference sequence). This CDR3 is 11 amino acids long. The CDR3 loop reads CASRQSYGYTF. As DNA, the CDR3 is TGTGCCAGTAGACAGAGCTATGGCTACACCTTC.

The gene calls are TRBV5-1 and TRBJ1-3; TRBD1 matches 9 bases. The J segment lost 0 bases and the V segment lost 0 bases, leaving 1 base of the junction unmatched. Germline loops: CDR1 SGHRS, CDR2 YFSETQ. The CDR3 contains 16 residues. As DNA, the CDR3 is TGCGCCAGCAGCTTGGGGGACAGGGCCTCTGGAAACACCATATATTTT. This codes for CASSLGDRASGNTIYF. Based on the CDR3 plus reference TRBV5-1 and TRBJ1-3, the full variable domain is KAGVTQTPRYLIKTRGQQVTLSCSPISGHRSVSWYQQTPGQGLQFLFEYFSETQRNKGNFPGRFSGRQFSNSRSEMNVSTLELGDSALYLCASSLGDRASGNTIYFGEGSWLTVV.

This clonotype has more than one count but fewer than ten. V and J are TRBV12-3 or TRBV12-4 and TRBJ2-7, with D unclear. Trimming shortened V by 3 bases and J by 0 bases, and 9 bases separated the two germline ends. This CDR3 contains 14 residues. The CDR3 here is CASSFLSNSYEQYF. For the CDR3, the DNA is TGTGCCAGCAGTTTCCTCAGTAACTCCTACGAGCAGTACTTC.

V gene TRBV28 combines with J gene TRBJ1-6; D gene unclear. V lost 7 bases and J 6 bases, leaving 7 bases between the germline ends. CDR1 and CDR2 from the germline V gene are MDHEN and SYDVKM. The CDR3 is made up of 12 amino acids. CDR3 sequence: CASTSTNSPLHF. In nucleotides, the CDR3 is TGTGCCAGCACCAGTACTAATTCACCCCTCCACTTT.

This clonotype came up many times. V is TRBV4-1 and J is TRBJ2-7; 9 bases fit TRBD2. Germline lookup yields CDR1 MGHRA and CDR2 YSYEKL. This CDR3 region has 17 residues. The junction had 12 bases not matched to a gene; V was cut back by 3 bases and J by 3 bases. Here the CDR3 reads CASSHDGALAGDYEQYF. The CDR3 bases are TGCGCCAGCAGCCATGACGGGGCACTAGCGGGTGACTACGAGCAGTACTTC.

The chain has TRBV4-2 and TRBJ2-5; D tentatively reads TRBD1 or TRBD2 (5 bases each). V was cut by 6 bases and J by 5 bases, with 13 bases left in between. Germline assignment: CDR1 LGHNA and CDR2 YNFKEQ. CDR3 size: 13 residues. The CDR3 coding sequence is TGTGCCAGCAGAGACTCGGGGCGGGAGACCCAGTACTTC. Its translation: CASRDSGRETQYF.

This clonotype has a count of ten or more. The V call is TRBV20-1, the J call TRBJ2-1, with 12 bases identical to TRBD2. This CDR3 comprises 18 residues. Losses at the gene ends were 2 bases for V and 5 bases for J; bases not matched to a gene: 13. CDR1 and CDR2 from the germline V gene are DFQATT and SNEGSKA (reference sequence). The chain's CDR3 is CSARSRGAWTSGNNEQFF. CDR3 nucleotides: TGCAGTGCTAGATCTAGGGGCGCCTGGACTAGCGGGAACAATGAGCAGTTCTTC.

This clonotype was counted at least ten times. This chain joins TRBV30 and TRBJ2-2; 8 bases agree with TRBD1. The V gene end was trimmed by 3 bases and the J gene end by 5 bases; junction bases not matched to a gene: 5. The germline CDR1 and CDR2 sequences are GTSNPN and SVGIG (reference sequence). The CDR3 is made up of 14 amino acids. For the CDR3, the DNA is TGTGCCTGGAGCGGACAGGGTAGAACCGGGGAGCTGTTTTTT. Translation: CAWSGQGRTGELFF.

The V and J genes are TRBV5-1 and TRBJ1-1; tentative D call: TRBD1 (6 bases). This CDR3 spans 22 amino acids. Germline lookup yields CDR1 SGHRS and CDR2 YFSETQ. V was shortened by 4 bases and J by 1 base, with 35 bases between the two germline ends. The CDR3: CASSRASVSGQTGGGTNTEAFF. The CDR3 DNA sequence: TGCGCCAGCAGCCGGGCCTCGGTTAGTGGACAGACCGGGGGAGGAACGAACACTGAAGCTTTCTTT.

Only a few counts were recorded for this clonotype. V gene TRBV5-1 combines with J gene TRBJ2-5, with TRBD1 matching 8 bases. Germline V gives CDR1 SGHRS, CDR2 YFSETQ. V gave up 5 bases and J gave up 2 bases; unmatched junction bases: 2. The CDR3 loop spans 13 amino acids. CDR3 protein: CASSWDRQETQYF. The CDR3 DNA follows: TGCGCCAGCAGTTGGGACAGGCAAGAGACCCAGTACTTC. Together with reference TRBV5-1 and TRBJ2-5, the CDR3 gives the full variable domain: KAGVTQTPRYLIKTRGQQVTLSCSPISGHRSVSWYQQTPGQGLQFLFEYFSETQRNKGNFPGRFSGRQFSNSRSEMNVSTLELGDSALYLCASSWDRQETQYFGPGTRLLVL.

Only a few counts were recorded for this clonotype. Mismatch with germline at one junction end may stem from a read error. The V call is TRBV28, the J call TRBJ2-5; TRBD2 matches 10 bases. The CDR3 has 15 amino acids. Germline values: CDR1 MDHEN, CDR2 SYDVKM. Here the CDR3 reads CASSSRAGGKETQYF. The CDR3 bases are TGCGCCAGCAGTTCACGAGCGGGGGGGAAGGAGACCCAGTACTTC.

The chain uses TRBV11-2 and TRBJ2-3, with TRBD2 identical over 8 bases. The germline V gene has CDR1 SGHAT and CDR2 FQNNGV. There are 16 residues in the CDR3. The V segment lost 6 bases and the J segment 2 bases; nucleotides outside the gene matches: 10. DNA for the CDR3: TGTGCCAGCAGGGGGAACGGGCGGGGGGTCACAGATACGCAGTATTTT. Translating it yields CASRGNGRGVTDTQYF.

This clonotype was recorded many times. CDR3 residues: CASSLDKTEGGGDYEQYF. The CDR3 DNA reads as TGTGCCAGCAGCTTAGATAAGACGGAGGGAGGGGGGGACTACGAGCAGTACTTC. This chain joins TRBV13 and TRBJ2-7, with D perhaps matching TRBD2 (7 bases). Trimming left V 1 base short and J 3 bases short, with 22 bases between. This CDR3 region has 18 residues. Germline-derived CDR1 and CDR2 are PRHDT and FYEKMQ (reference sequence). Full variable domain (outside the CDR3, taken from reference TRBV13 and TRBJ2-7): AAGVIQSPRHLIKEKRETATLKCYPIPRHDTVYWYQQGPGQDPQFLISFYEKMQSDKGSIPDRFSAQQFSDYHSELNMSSLELGDSALYFCASSLDKTEGGGDYEQYFGPGTRLTVT.

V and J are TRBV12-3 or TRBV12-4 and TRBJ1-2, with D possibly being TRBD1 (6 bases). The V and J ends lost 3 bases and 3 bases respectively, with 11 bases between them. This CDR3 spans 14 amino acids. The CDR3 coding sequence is TGTGCCAGCAGTTTGCACAGGGATTACTATGGCTACACCTTC. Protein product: CASSLHRDYYGYTF.

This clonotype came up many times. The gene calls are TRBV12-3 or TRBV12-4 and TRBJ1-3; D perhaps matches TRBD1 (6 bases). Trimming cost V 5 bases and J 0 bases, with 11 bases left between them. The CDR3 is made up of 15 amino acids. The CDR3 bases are TGTGCCAGCAGTCACAGGGCAGCCTCTGGAAACACCATATATTTT. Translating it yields CASSHRAASGNTIYF.

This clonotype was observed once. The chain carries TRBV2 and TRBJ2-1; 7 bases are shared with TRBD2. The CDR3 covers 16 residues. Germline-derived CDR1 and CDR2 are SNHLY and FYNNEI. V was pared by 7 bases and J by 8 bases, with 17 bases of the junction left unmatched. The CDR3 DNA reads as TGTGCCAGCACCGGCGGCCTAGCGGTCCGTAGGGATGAGCAGTTCTTC. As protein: CASTGGLAVRRDEQFF.